This T cell receptor (beta chain) was identified during a study of shared clonotypes between healthy human individuals. Study-wide background: Donors consisted of a couple of women and a few men between 18 and 49.

It was across several immunoSEQ plates that each subset's genomic DNA was evenly split. Sequencing used immunoSEQ multiplex PCR; TCRdb keeps in-frame clones, though not all of them. The sample has about 2,100,000 clones, 85% to 95% seen once. This clone was counted many times. The antigen remains undetermined. Other DNA sequences in the same sample also yield this CDR3. The study, taken as a whole, reports: It was expected that sequencing depth would affect clonotype sharing among donors.

CD45RO-negative, CCR7-positively selected cells formed the naive CD8 fraction, excluding terminally differentiated effector memory CD45RA+ cells. All of the donors resided in Nashville, Tennessee, and each was a Caucasian adult. From germline, CDR1 is SGHDN and CDR2 FVKESK. This CDR3 has 16 amino acids. J lost 5 bases, V lost 1 base, and 6 bases had no gene match. V gene TRBV14 combines with J gene TRBJ2-1, with TRBD1 identical over 9 bases. This clonotype originated in a man aged 18 to 29 in good health. Some clones in this sample may be carry-over from other donors' samples. The source material was naive CD8+ T cells from PBMCs. CDR3 loop: CASSQVPGQGDNEQFF. The DNA of the CDR3 is TGTGCCAGCAGCCAAGTACCGGGACAGGGAGACAATGAGCAGTTCTTC. Together with reference TRBV14 and TRBJ2-1, the CDR3 gives the full variable domain: EAGVTQFPSHSVIEKGQTVTLRCDPISGHDNLYWYRRVMGKEIKFLLHFVKESKQDESGMPNNRFLAERTGGTYSTLKVQPAELEDSGVYFCASSQVPGQGDNEQFFGPGTRLTVL.